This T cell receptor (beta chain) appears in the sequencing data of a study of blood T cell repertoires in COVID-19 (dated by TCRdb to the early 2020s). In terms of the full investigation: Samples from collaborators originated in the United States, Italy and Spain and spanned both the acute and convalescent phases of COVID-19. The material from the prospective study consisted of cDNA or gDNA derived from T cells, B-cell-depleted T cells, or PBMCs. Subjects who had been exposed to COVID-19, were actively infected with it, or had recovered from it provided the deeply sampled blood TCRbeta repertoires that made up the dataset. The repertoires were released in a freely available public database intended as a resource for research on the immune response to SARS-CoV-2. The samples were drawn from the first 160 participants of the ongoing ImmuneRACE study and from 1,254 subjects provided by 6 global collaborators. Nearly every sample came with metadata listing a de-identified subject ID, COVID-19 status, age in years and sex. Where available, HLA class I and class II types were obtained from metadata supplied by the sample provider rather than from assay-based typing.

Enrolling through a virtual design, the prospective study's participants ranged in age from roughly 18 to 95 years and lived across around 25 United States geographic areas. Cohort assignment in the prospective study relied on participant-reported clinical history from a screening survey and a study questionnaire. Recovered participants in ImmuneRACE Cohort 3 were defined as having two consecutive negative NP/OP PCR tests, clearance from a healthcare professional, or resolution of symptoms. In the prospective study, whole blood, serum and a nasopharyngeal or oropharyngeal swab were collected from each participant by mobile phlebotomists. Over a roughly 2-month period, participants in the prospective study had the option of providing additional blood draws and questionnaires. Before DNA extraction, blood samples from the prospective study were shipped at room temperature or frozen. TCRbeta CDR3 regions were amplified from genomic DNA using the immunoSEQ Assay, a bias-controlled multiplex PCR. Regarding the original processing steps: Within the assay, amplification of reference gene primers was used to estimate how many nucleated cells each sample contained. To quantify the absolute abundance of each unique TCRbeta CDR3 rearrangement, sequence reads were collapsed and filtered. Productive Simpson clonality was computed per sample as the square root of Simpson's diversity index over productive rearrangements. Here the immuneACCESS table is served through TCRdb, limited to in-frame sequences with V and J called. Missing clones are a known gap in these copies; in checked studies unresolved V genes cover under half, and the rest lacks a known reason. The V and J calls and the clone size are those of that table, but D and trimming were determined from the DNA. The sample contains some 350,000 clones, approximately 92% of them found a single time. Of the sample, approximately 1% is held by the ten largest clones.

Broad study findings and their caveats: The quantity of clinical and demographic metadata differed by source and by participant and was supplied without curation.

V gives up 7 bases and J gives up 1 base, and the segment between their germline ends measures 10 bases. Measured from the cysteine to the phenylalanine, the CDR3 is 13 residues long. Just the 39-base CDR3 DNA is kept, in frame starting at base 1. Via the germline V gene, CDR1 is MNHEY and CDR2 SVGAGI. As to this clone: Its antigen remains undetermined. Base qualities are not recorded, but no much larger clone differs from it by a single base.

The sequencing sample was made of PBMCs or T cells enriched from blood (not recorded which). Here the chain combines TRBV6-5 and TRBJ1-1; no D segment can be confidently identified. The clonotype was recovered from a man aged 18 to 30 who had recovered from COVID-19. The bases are TGTGCCAGCATCAACCCGGGGAACACTGAAGCTTTCTTT. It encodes CASINPGNTEAFF.